The 8 T cell receptor beta chains presented below share a single source sample, sequenced in a study of Graves' ophthalmopathy and Graves' hyperthyroidism. Amplifying from RNA transcripts, the study obtained TCR beta CDR3 regions. HTBI-primed first-round RT-PCR preceded second-round multiplex PCR. TCRdb redid the calling of the multiplex PCR reads with MiXCR, one entry per CDR3 protein. The data show around 600,000 distinct CDR3 sequences, just over 40% seen once. The sample consisted of peripheral blood. All receptors come from an adult man with Graves' ophthalmopathy.

This clonotype was picked up many times. This sequence joins TRBV7-6 and TRBJ2-2, with D possibly being TRBD2 (6 bases). The V end lost 7 bases, the J end lost 1 base, and 10 bases lay between the germline ends. CDR3 length equals 14 residues. Germline CDR1 is SGHVS and CDR2 is FNYEAQ. The CDR3 DNA reads TGTGCCAGCACCCTGGGGGGGAACACCGGGGAGCTGTTTTTT. It yields the protein CASTLGGNTGELFF.

This clonotype was detected ten times or more. V and J are TRBV7-9 and TRBJ1-6, with D possibly matching TRBD1 (6 bases). Trimming removed 1 base from V and 5 bases from J, with 9 bases in between. The CDR3 covers 15 residues. Germline values: CDR1 SEHNR, CDR2 FQNEAQ (reference sequence). CDR3 DNA: TGTGCCAGCAGCTTAGGAAGGACAGATAATTCACCCCTCCACTTT. This gives the protein CASSLGRTDNSPLHF.

This clonotype was detected ten times or more. The rearrangement joins TRBV7-8 to TRBJ2-1; weak D call: TRBD1 (7 bases). This CDR3 region has 14 residues. V was shortened by 1 base and J by 8 bases, with 12 bases between the two germline ends. Germline V gene sequence: CDR1 SGHVS, CDR2 FQNEAQ. The CDR3 sequence is CASSLGAGGYEQFF. The CDR3 nucleotides read TGTGCCAGCAGCTTAGGAGCAGGGGGGTATGAGCAGTTCTTC.

Ten or more counts support this clonotype. In DNA, the CDR3 is TGTGCCAGCAGCTTAACCAGGAACACCGGGGAGCTGTTTTTT. It yields the protein CASSLTRNTGELFF. The chain links TRBV7-2 to TRBJ2-2; D is ambiguous. Trimming left V 2 bases short and J 1 base short, with 5 bases between. The CDR3 is 14 amino acids. Germline V lookup: CDR1 SGHTA, CDR2 FQGNSA.

The table lists this clonotype with many counts. V usage is TRBV9 and J usage is TRBJ2-5; TRBD2 might be the D (6 bases). Trimming stripped 2 bases from V and 5 bases from J, with 19 bases between. The CDR3 consists of 16 residues. The germline gives CDR1 SGDLS, CDR2 YYNGEE. The CDR3 reads CASSVKDRRDGETQYF. As DNA, the CDR3 is TGTGCCAGCAGCGTCAAGGATCGGCGGGACGGGGAGACCCAGTACTTC.

In nucleotides, the CDR3 is TGTGCCACGGCTCGGGTCGGAGAGACCCAGTACTTC. Amino acid sequence: CATARVGETQYF. V usage is TRBV15 and J usage is TRBJ2-5, with D unresolved. Per germline, CDR1 LNHNV and CDR2 YYDKDF (reference sequence). The length of the CDR3 is 12 residues. Between the trimmed V and J ends, which lost 9 bases and 4 bases, there was a span of 12 bases.

This clonotype was seen repeatedly, ten times or more. The genes are TRBV2 and TRBJ2-5; the match to TRBD1 covers 8 bases. Trimming cost V 6 bases and J 5 bases; bases outside gene matches: 2. This CDR3 has 12 amino acids. The germline V gene has CDR1 SNHLY and CDR2 FYNNEI. CDR3 coding DNA: TGTGCCAGCAGGGACAGGGATGAGACCCAGTACTTC. Its translation: CASRDRDETQYF.

This clonotype was found a few times. The chain is built from TRBV24-1 and TRBJ2-5; maybe TRBD1 (6 bases). The CDR3 totals 17 residues. The ends were cut back, 4 bases at V and 4 bases at J, with 21 bases in the middle. Germline CDR1 is KGHDR and CDR2 is SFDVKD. CDR3 sequence reads: CATSEPTTGFAGETQYF. The CDR3 coding sequence is TGTGCCACCAGTGAACCCACGACAGGTTTCGCGGGAGAGACCCAGTACTTC.